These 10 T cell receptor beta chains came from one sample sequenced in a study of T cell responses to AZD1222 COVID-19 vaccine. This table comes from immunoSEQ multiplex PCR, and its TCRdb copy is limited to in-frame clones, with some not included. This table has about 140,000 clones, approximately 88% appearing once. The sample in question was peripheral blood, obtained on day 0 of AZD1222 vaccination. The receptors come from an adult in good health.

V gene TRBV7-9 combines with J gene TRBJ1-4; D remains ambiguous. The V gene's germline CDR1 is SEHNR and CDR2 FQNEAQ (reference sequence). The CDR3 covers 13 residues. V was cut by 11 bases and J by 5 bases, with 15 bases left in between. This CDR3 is CAGFRIGNEKLFF. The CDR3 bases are TGTGCCGGCTTTAGGATCGGGAATGAAAAACTGTTTTTT.

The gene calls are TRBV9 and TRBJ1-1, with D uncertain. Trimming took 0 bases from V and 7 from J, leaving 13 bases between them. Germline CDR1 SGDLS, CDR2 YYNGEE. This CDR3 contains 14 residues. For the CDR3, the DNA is TGTGCCAGCAGCGTAGAATCTGGAGGCGGTGAAGCTTTCTTT. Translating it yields CASSVESGGGEAFF.

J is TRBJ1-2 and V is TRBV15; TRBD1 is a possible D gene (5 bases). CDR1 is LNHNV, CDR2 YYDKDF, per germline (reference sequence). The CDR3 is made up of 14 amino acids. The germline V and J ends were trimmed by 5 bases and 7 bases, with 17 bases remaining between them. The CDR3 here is CATSAQWGSGGYTF. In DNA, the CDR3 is TGTGCCACCAGCGCTCAGTGGGGGTCTGGTGGCTACACCTTC.

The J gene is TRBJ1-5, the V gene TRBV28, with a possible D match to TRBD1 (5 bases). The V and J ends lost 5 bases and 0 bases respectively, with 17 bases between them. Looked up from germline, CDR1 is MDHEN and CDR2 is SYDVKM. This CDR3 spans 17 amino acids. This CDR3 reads CASSHPRDEYSNQPQHF. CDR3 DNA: TGTGCCAGCAGTCACCCTCGGGACGAGTATAGCAATCAGCCCCAGCATTTT.

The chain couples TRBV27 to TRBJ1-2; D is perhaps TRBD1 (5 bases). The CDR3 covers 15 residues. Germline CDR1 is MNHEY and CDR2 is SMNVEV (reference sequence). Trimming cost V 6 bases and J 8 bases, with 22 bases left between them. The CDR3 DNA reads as TGTGCCAGCAGCCTATGGAGCCAGGGAGGGCCGGGCTACACCTTC. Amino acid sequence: CASSLWSQGGPGYTF.

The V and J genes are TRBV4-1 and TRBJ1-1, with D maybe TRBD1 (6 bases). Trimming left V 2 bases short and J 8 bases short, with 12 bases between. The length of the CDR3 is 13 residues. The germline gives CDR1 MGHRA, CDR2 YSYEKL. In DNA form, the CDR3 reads TGCGCCAGCAGCCAAAGCCCCAGGGGAGAAGCTTTCTTT. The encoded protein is CASSQSPRGEAFF.

In nucleotides, the CDR3 is TGTGCCAGCAGTCCGAATACGGGACAGGGAGCTCAGCCCCAGCATTTT. Its protein is CASSPNTGQGAQPQHF. V usage is TRBV6-6 and J usage is TRBJ1-5; 9 nucleotides line up with TRBD1. From germline, CDR1 is MNHNY and CDR2 SVGAGI (reference sequence). V trimming: 5 bases; J trimming: 6 bases; junction bases outside the gene matches: 11. The CDR3 consists of 16 residues.

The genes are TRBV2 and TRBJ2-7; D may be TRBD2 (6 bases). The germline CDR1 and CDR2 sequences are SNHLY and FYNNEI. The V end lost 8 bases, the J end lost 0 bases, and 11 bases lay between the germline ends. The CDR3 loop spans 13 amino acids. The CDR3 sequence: CASLRDFSYEQYF. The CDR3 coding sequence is TGTGCCAGCCTCCGGGACTTCTCCTACGAGCAGTACTTC.

The CDR3 sequence is CASRHRGTNEKLFF. The CDR3 DNA sequence: TGTGCCAGCAGACACAGGGGCACTAATGAAAAACTGTTTTTT. V gene TRBV6-5 combines with J gene TRBJ1-4; 7 nucleotides agree with TRBD1. This CDR3 region has 14 residues. Germline lookup yields CDR1 MNHEY and CDR2 SVGAGI. V was clipped by 6 bases and J by 2 bases; unmatched bases: 3.

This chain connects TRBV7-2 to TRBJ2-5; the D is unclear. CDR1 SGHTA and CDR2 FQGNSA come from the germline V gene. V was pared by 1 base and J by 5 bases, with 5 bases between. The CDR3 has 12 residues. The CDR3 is CASSLVLETQYF. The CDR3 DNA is TGTGCCAGCAGCTTAGTGCTCGAGACCCAGTACTTC.